This T cell receptor beta chain was recovered during a study of T cells after yellow fever vaccination. Study findings and constraints: Researchers noted that a small share of clonotypes showed up in both CD4 and CD8 compartments. FACS-sorted repertoires could contain abundant clonotypes contaminating from the bulk population.

A 5'RACE template-switching step, the method used to make TCR cDNA, added a universal primer site and UMIs. Each CDR3 protein is one row after TCRdb ran MiXCR on the 5' RACE reads. The sample comprises some 350,000 distinct CDR3 sequences, roughly 4% of which are singletons, and approximately 25% rests with the top ten. Comments on this clonotype: Antigen: not known.

The sample consisted of PBMCs, taken 5 days after the yellow fever booster vaccination. The TCR sequence derives from a man between 18 and 35 years old who received the YFV17D yellow fever vaccine.

The CDR3 reads CASSWRVTEAFF. The DNA for the CDR3 is TGTGCCAGCAGTTGGCGGGTCACTGAAGCTTTCTTT. The chain has TRBV12-3 or TRBV12-4 and TRBJ1-1; D remains unclear. This CDR3 has 12 amino acids. V was shortened by 4 bases and J by 4 bases, with 7 bases between the two germline ends.